Presented here are 17 T cell receptor beta chains from one specimen sequenced in a study of blood T cell repertoires in COVID-19. Generated by immunoSEQ multiplex PCR, the TCRdb table keeps only in-frame clones and is missing some. The sample records approximately 74,000 clones, 84% being singletons. What was sequenced was peripheral blood. The receptor source for this set is a man in his 70s with acute or convalescent COVID-19.

By sample share, this clone is medium-sized (0.01 to 0.1%). J is TRBJ1-1 and V is TRBV5-1; no definite D call. This CDR3 contains 14 residues. V lost 4 bases to trimming and J lost 1 base, with 11 bases between them. Germline V gene sequence: CDR1 SGHRS, CDR2 YFSETQ. The CDR3 protein is CASSQRTANTEAFF. For the CDR3, the DNA is TGCGCCAGCAGCCAGCGGACGGCGAACACTGAAGCTTTCTTT.

The chain carries TRBV27 and TRBJ1-1; D may be TRBD1 (6 bases). CDR1 is MNHEY and CDR2 is SMNVEV in the germline V gene (reference sequence). This CDR3 spans 15 amino acids. Trimming pared 5 bases from V and 2 bases from J, leaving 15 bases between. CDR3 coding DNA: TGTGCCAGCAGTAAAGAGGACAGAAGAAACACTGAAGCTTTCTTT. Translating gives CASSKEDRRNTEAFF.

The gene calls are TRBV14 and TRBJ2-7, with 7 bases aligning to TRBD1. This CDR3 region has 15 residues. CDR1 is SGHDN, CDR2 FVKESK, per germline. V was pared by 1 base and J by 6 bases, with 9 bases of the junction left unmatched. As DNA, the CDR3 is TGTGCCAGCAGCCAAGCTAGCCAGGGGGTCGGCGAGCAGTACTTC. Its protein is CASSQASQGVGEQYF.

The chain links TRBV4-1 to TRBJ2-2; D gene unclear. V was shortened by 1 base and J by 6 bases, with 12 bases between the two germline ends. CDR3 length: 15 residues. Per germline, CDR1 MGHRA and CDR2 YSYEKL. The CDR3 spells CASSQAHLVAGELFF. The CDR3 DNA reads TGCGCCAGCAGCCAAGCCCACTTGGTTGCCGGGGAGCTGTTTTTT.

The chain employs TRBV5-1 and TRBJ2-5, with TRBD1 matching over 9 bases. V lost 0 bases, J lost 5 bases, and 5 bases stayed unmatched. The V gene's germline CDR1 is SGHRS and CDR2 YFSETQ. This CDR3 is 15 amino acids long. CDR3: CASSLAGTGRETQYF. CDR3 coding DNA: TGCGCCAGCAGCTTGGCCGGGACAGGGAGGGAGACCCAGTACTTC. Using reference TRBV5-1 and TRBJ2-5 for the parts outside the CDR3, the full variable domain is KAGVTQTPRYLIKTRGQQVTLSCSPISGHRSVSWYQQTPGQGLQFLFEYFSETQRNKGNFPGRFSGRQFSNSRSEMNVSTLELGDSALYLCASSLAGTGRETQYFGPGTRLLVL.

This clone showed up just a few times. The DNA for the CDR3 is TGTGCCACCAGTGATTTGGGGACAGGGGGCGCAGATACGCAGTATTTT. Residues: CATSDLGTGGADTQYF. This chain uses TRBV24-1 with TRBJ2-3, with 12 nucleotides matching TRBD1. The CDR3 length is 16 residues. Losses at the gene ends were 0 bases for V and 4 bases for J; bases not matched to a gene: 1. The germline gives CDR1 KGHDR, CDR2 SFDVKD.

This rearrangement joins TRBV6-6 to TRBJ2-7; 9 bases are shared with TRBD1. The CDR3 is made up of 13 amino acids. Germline values: CDR1 MNHNY, CDR2 SVGAGI (reference sequence). Trimming removed 4 bases from V and 4 bases from J; junction bases left unmatched: 2. The CDR3 loop reads CASSSQGAYEQYF. As DNA, the CDR3 is TGTGCCAGCAGTTCACAGGGGGCGTACGAGCAGTACTTC.

The CDR3 region has the DNA TGTGCCAGCAGCTTATGGGGGCGAGATCAGCCCCAGCATTTT. Translation gives CASSLWGRDQPQHF. This chain joins TRBV11-2 and TRBJ1-5, with D possibly TRBD1 on 6 matching bases. There are 14 residues in the CDR3. CDR1 SGHAT and CDR2 FQNNGV come from the germline V gene. V lost 2 bases, J lost 5 bases, and 10 bases lay in between.

This clone was recorded only once. V and J are TRBV19 and TRBJ1-4, with D uncertain. CDR1 is LNHDA and CDR2 is SQIVND in the germline V gene (reference sequence). The CDR3 covers 14 residues. Trimming took off 3 bases at V and 4 bases at J, with 9 bases between the two ends. CDR3 in amino acids: CASSMPSNNEKLFF. DNA of the CDR3: TGTGCCAGTAGTATGCCCAGTAATAATGAAAAACTGTTTTTT.

The rearrangement uses TRBV7-3 and TRBJ2-6; D might be TRBD2 (6 bases). CDR3 length: 16 residues. CDR1 and CDR2 from the germline V gene are SGHTA and FQGTGA. The ends were cut back, 5 bases at V and 3 bases at J, with 14 bases in the middle. This chain's CDR3 is CASSLGRGGGANVLTF. The CDR3, as DNA: TGTGCCAGCAGCCTGGGGCGGGGAGGTGGGGCCAACGTCCTGACTTTC.

This clone is a singleton in its sample. The chain recombines TRBV20-1 with TRBJ1-1, with D possibly being TRBD1 (6 bases). Between the trimmed V and J ends, which lost 3 bases and 11 bases, there was a span of 10 bases. The CDR3 contains 10 residues. Germline assignment: CDR1 DFQATT and CDR2 SNEGSKA (reference sequence). The CDR3 nucleotides read TGCAGTGCTAGGCAGGGGTATGCTTTCTTT. Translated, it gives CSARQGYAFF.

The chain links TRBV12-3 or TRBV12-4 to TRBJ2-7, with D perhaps matching TRBD2 (7 bases). CDR3 length: 12 amino acids. The V and J ends lost 7 bases and 4 bases respectively, with 11 bases between them. The CDR3 protein is CASTGGEYEQYF. DNA of the CDR3: TGTGCCAGCACGGGGGGCGAATACGAGCAGTACTTC.

The chain is built from TRBV19 and TRBJ2-7, with 15 bases lining up with TRBD2. V trimming: 7 bases; J trimming: 2 bases; junction bases outside the gene matches: 3. Germline V CDR1 and CDR2: LNHDA, SQIVND (reference sequence). CDR3 length equals 15 residues. The CDR3 spells CASTGLAGGTYEQYF. For the CDR3, the DNA is TGTGCCAGTACGGGACTAGCGGGAGGAACCTACGAGCAGTACTTC.

The CDR3 loop reads CASSPTWDRFKNTIYF. The CDR3 DNA follows: TGTGCCAGCTCACCAACCTGGGACAGGTTTAAGAACACCATATATTTT. This chain connects TRBV18 to TRBJ1-3; TRBD1 matches at 8 bases. Germline CDR1 reads KGHSH; CDR2 reads LQKENI. J was trimmed by 7 bases and V by 2 bases; bases with no gene match: 10. This CDR3 comprises 16 residues.

CDR3 sequence (DNA): TGTGCCAGCAGCCGGACCGGGACTAGCGGGAGAGTGACAGATACGCAGTATTTT. Protein sequence: CASSRTGTSGRVTDTQYF. The chain uses TRBV14 and TRBJ2-3; 14 bases map to TRBD2. The V gene's germline CDR1 is SGHDN and CDR2 FVKESK. The ends lost 4 bases at V and 3 bases at J; junction bases unmatched: 9. This CDR3 has 18 amino acids. The whole variable domain, remainder taken from reference TRBV14 and TRBJ2-3, is EAGVTQFPSHSVIEKGQTVTLRCDPISGHDNLYWYRRVMGKEIKFLLHFVKESKQDESGMPNNRFLAERTGGTYSTLKVQPAELEDSGVYFCASSRTGTSGRVTDTQYFGPGTRLTVL.

This clone has only one observation. The rearrangement uses TRBV27 and TRBJ2-1, with 9 bases aligning to TRBD2. The V gene's germline CDR1 is MNHEY and CDR2 SMNVEV (reference sequence). The CDR3 has 16 amino acids. J was trimmed by 9 bases and V by 5 bases; bases with no gene match: 14. CDR3 in DNA: TGTGCCAGCAGTCCTTATTCCGCGGGAGGGCCGGGTGAGCAGTTCTTC. Encoded protein: CASSPYSAGGPGEQFF.

The chain uses TRBV2 and TRBJ1-2, with D tentatively TRBD1 (5 bases). The germline V gene encodes CDR1 SNHLY and CDR2 FYNNEI. The CDR3 length is 15 residues. The germline V and J ends were trimmed by 0 bases and 8 bases, with 16 bases remaining between them. CDR3 in amino acids: CASSEAGAAPLGYTF. Written as DNA, the CDR3 is TGTGCCAGCAGTGAAGCAGGGGCAGCTCCCCTGGGCTACACCTTC. The full variable domain, rest sourced from reference TRBV2 and TRBJ1-2, is EPEVTQTPSHQVTQMGQEVILRCVPISNHLYFYWYRQILGQKVEFLVSFYNNEISEKSEIFDDQFSVERPDGSNFTLKIRSTKLEDSAMYFCASSEAGAAPLGYTFGSGTRLTVV.